This T cell receptor beta chain originates from a study of cytomegalovirus exposure and HLA in healthy donors. Findings of the study overall: TCR association rates varied by HLA locus in a later analysis, with DRB1 highest and HLA-C lowest. Reports indicated that the classifier achieved high specificity and sensitivity in diagnosing cytomegalovirus status.

This clone was recorded a few times. What it recognizes is unknown. The PCR used 60 Vbeta and 13 Jbeta primers. This table comes from immunoSEQ multiplex PCR, and its TCRdb copy is limited to in-frame clones, with some not included. The data contain about 160,000 clones, around 76% of them singletons. Trimming at V came to 5 bases and at J to 5 bases, leaving 12 bases not matched to a gene. CDR1 is MNHEY and CDR2 is SVGAGI in the germline V gene. This CDR3 is 15 amino acids long. Sequencing input: PBMCs. The origin of this receptor is a man between 40 and 49 years old in good health and CMV-seropositive. V gene TRBV6-5 combines with J gene TRBJ2-7; 7 bases agree with TRBD2. The CDR3 DNA is TGTGCCAGCAGTCTCCTGGGGGGGGTAGCGGACGAGCAGTACTTC. Protein sequence: CASSLLGGVADEQYF.